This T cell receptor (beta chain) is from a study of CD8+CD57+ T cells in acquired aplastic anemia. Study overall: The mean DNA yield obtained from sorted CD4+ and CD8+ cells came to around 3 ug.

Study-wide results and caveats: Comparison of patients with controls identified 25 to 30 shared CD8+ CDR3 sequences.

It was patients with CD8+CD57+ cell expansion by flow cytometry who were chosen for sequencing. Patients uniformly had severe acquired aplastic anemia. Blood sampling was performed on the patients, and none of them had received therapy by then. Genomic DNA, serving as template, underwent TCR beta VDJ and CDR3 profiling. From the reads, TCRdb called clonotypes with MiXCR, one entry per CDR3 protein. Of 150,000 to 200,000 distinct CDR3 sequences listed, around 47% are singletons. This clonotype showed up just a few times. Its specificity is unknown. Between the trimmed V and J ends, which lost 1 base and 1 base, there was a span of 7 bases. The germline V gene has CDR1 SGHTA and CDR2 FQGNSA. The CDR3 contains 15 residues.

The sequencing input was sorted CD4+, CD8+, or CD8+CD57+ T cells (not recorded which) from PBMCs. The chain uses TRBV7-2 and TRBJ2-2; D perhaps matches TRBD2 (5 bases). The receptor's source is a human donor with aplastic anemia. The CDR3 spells CASSLGGLNTGELFF. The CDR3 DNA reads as TGTGCCAGCAGCTTAGGAGGGTTGAACACCGGGGAGCTGTTTTTT.